This is a list of T cell receptor beta chains from one sample in a study of response to subunit inactivated influenza vaccine. TCRdb fed the RT-PCR reads into MiXCR, producing one record per CDR3 protein. The profile shows a few hundred thousand distinct CDR3 sequences, about 10% of them singletons. These data were also reused for a study on T cells expressing NK-cell markers.

Specimen: PBMCs from blood, collected on the day of vaccination. Receptors were obtained from a middle-aged man who received an inactivated influenza vaccine. CDR3s include the opening cysteine and the closing phenylalanine or tryptophan.

v_gene	CDR3aa
TRBV12-3/TRBV12-4	CASSLMGLTEAFF
TRBV20-1	CSASLRDYGYTF
TRBV2	CASPTRGTEAFF
TRBV6-5	CASSTGPSTQYF
TRBV4-3	CASSLSLGRQIDSYEQYF
TRBV2	CASRTYGEQYF
TRBV5-1	CASSWRGAKEDTQYF
TRBV24-1	CATSDPAGRGYTF
TRBV11-2	CASSFGGGAYEQYF
TRBV5-4	CASSIGQKNTEAFF